The 29 T cell receptor beta chains given below trace back to one sample, sequenced in a study of post-analysis software for immune sequencing data. Whole-study results and caveats: Included in a set of roughly five TRBV segments more frequent in patients than controls were TRBV5-6, TRBV5-1 and TRBV20-1.

The TCR beta cDNA libraries contained unique molecular identifiers. TCRdb fed the PCR reads into MiXCR, producing one record per CDR3 protein. Of about 260,000 distinct CDR3 sequences listed, just over 35% were seen once; the top ten hold around 4.8%. The antigens for these receptors are not known. Sample: blood. Receptor source: a girl aged 10-17 years with multiple sclerosis.

The genes are TRBV29-1 and TRBJ2-1; maybe TRBD1 (5 bases). There are 14 residues in the CDR3. Germline CDR1 SQVTM, CDR2 ANQGSEA. The V gene lost 2 bases and the J gene lost 6 bases, with 14 bases spanning the gap. DNA for the CDR3: TGCAGCGTTGAAAGGGGCGGAGTGTCCAATGAGCAGTTCTTC. It yields the protein CSVERGGVSNEQFF.

The chain is built from TRBV24-1 and TRBJ2-5, with D maybe TRBD2 (5 bases). The germline CDR1 and CDR2 sequences are KGHDR and SFDVKD. Trimming shortened V by 7 bases and J by 5 bases, and 13 bases separated the two germline ends. The CDR3 consists of 13 residues. The CDR3 loop is CATRAGNGETQYF. The DNA for the CDR3 is TGTGCCACCAGGGCCGGGAACGGGGAGACCCAGTACTTC.

This clonotype was counted ten times or more. This sequence joins TRBV5-1 and TRBJ1-2, with D perhaps TRBD1 (5 bases). The V end lost 2 bases, the J end lost 5 bases, and 13 bases lay between the germline ends. The V gene's germline CDR1 is SGHRS and CDR2 YFSETQ. The CDR3 extends over 14 amino acids. The CDR3 DNA is TGCGCCAGCAGCTTCGACAGAGGGTTATATGGCTACACCTTC. Translation: CASSFDRGLYGYTF. Complete variable domain (other parts from reference TRBV5-1 and TRBJ1-2): KAGVTQTPRYLIKTRGQQVTLSCSPISGHRSVSWYQQTPGQGLQFLFEYFSETQRNKGNFPGRFSGRQFSNSRSEMNVSTLELGDSALYLCASSFDRGLYGYTFGSGTRLTVV.

This clonotype was observed at least ten times. V usage is TRBV5-1 and J usage is TRBJ2-3; 7 bases match TRBD2. Germline CDR1 SGHRS, CDR2 YFSETQ. With 0 bases clipped from V and 6 bases from J, the junction kept 13 bases outside the gene matches. The CDR3 contains 17 residues. DNA of the CDR3: TGCGCCAGCAGCTTGGGTGGCGGGAGAGTCGAGAAGGATACGCAGTATTTT. Translation gives CASSLGGGRVEKDTQYF.

This clonotype was recorded a few times. The chain couples TRBV28 to TRBJ1-4; 10 positions match TRBD1. Trimming at V came to 3 bases and at J to 8 bases, leaving 21 bases not matched to a gene. The CDR3 extends over 20 amino acids. Germline values: CDR1 MDHEN, CDR2 SYDVKM. This CDR3 is CASSLGADRGGLLMIEKLFF. The DNA for the CDR3 is TGTGCCAGCAGTTTGGGAGCGGACAGGGGGGGACTTTTAATGATCGAAAAACTGTTTTTT.

In its sample, this clonotype was seen a few times. The CDR3 protein is CSVSQGRYTEAFF. CDR3 DNA sequence: TGCAGCGTTTCCCAAGGGAGATACACTGAAGCTTTCTTT. The chain recombines TRBV29-1 with TRBJ1-1; D is undetermined. CDR1 is SQVTM and CDR2 is ANQGSEA in the germline V gene. The CDR3 extends over 13 amino acids. V lost 5 bases and J 3 bases, leaving 13 bases between the germline ends.

This clonotype was observed at least ten times. J is TRBJ2-5 and V is TRBV4-1; 8 bases agree with TRBD2. The J segment lost 2 bases and the V segment lost 0 bases, leaving 8 bases of the junction unmatched. This CDR3 has 17 amino acids. CDR1 and CDR2 from the germline V gene are MGHRA and YSYEKL. CDR3 residues: CASSQEGAGGFQETQYF. The CDR3 region has the DNA TGCGCCAGCAGCCAAGAAGGGGCGGGAGGCTTTCAAGAGACCCAGTACTTC.

Of note for this clonotype: This could be a read error, since a much larger clone is one nucleotide away. The rearrangement uses TRBV5-1 and TRBJ2-1; 9 bases map to TRBD1. This CDR3 region has 14 residues. Trimming cost V 3 bases and J 7 bases; bases outside gene matches: 5. CDR1 and CDR2 (germline): SGHRS, YFSETQ. CDR3 in amino acids: CASSCRDRANEQFF. CDR3 nucleotide sequence: TGCGCCAGCAGCTGCCGGGACAGGGCTAATGAGCAGTTCTTC.

This clonotype was picked up a small number of times. A read error may be the cause here, since a much bigger clone is one base away. The gene calls are TRBV5-4 and TRBJ2-1, with a weak D call TRBD1 (6 bases). The CDR3 loop spans 16 amino acids. Per germline, CDR1 SGHNT and CDR2 YYREEE (reference sequence). CDR3 in amino acids: CTSSLALRAVRGEQFF. The CDR3 DNA is TGTACCAGCAGCTTGGCTCTAAGAGCAGTTAGGGGGGAGCAGTTCTTC. The whole variable domain, filled in from reference TRBV5-4 and TRBJ2-1, reads ETGVTQSPTHLIKTRGQQVTLRCSSQSGHNTVSWYQQALGQGPQFIFQYYREEENGRGNFPPRFSGLQFPNYSSELNVNALELDDSALYLCTSSLALRAVRGEQFFGPGTRLTVL.

In this sample, this clonotype turned up a few times. J is TRBJ2-1 and V is TRBV5-1, with 9 bases lining up with TRBD1. Germline V gene sequence: CDR1 SGHRS, CDR2 YFSETQ. This CDR3 contains 20 residues. Losses at the gene ends were 2 bases for V and 5 bases for J; bases not matched to a gene: 20. Here the CDR3 DNA reads TGCGCCAGCAGCTTTCCCCTCGGGACAGGGAGTTCATGGAGAGACAATGAGCAGTTCTTC. Translating gives CASSFPLGTGSSWRDNEQFF. Based on the CDR3 plus reference TRBV5-1 and TRBJ2-1, the full variable domain is KAGVTQTPRYLIKTRGQQVTLSCSPISGHRSVSWYQQTPGQGLQFLFEYFSETQRNKGNFPGRFSGRQFSNSRSEMNVSTLELGDSALYLCASSFPLGTGSSWRDNEQFFGPGTRLTVL.

This clonotype turned up a few times. V usage is TRBV12-3 or TRBV12-4 and J usage is TRBJ1-1; D is unresolved. This CDR3 spans 13 amino acids. V was cut by 2 bases and J by 0 bases, with 4 bases left in between. In nucleotides, the CDR3 is TGTGCCAGCAGTTTATTAGTGAACACTGAAGCTTTCTTT. It codes for CASSLLVNTEAFF.

This clonotype was counted at least ten times. This chain uses TRBV25-1 with TRBJ2-5; D gene ambiguous. This CDR3 is 15 amino acids long. CDR1 is MGHDK and CDR2 is SYGVNS in the germline V gene. With 5 bases removed from V and 0 bases from J, the gap between germline ends came to 13 bases. The CDR3: CASSPKGRYQETQYF. CDR3 DNA sequence: TGTGCCAGCAGTCCAAAAGGTCGTTACCAAGAGACCCAGTACTTC. The full variable domain, in which reference TRBV25-1 and TRBJ2-5 provide the parts outside the CDR3, is EADIYQTPRYLVIGTGKKITLECSQTMGHDKMYWYQQDPGMELHLIHYSYGVNSTEKGDLSSESTVSRIRTEHFPLTLESARPSHTSQYLCASSPKGRYQETQYFGPGTRLLVL.

This clonotype was counted at least ten times. The chain joins TRBV4-1 to TRBJ2-6; 10 bases match TRBD1. Per the germline V gene, CDR1 is MGHRA and CDR2 is YSYEKL. V shed 3 bases and J 3 bases; nucleotides not matched to a gene: 8. The CDR3 loop spans 18 amino acids. Here the CDR3 DNA reads TGCGCCAGCAGCCAGGCCGGGACAGGGGAAGGTGGGGCCAACGTCCTGACTTTC. It translates to CASSQAGTGEGGANVLTF.

This chain links TRBV3-1 with TRBJ2-1; 8 bases agree with TRBD1. Germline V gene sequence: CDR1 LGHDT, CDR2 YNNKEL (reference sequence). The CDR3 has 14 residues. V trimming: 4 bases; J trimming: 9 bases; junction bases outside the gene matches: 8. CDR3 loop: CASSPTGVGSEQFF. CDR3 DNA: TGTGCCAGCAGCCCGACAGGGGTGGGGAGTGAGCAGTTCTTC.

This rearrangement joins TRBV4-1 to TRBJ2-5; TRBD1 matches at 7 bases. V lost 6 bases and J lost 0; bases outside the gene matches: 7. Germline V lookup: CDR1 MGHRA, CDR2 YSYEKL. CDR3 length: 15 residues. The CDR3: CASSLGQGDQETQYF. The CDR3 DNA is TGCGCCAGCAGTCTCGGTCAGGGGGACCAAGAGACCCAGTACTTC.

The chain is built from TRBV15 and TRBJ2-2; 9 positions match TRBD1. J was trimmed by 7 bases and V by 0 bases; bases with no gene match: 3. CDR1 and CDR2 (germline): LNHNV, YYDKDF (reference sequence). The CDR3 has 15 amino acids. Here the CDR3 DNA reads TGTGCCACCAGCAGAGAACAGGGGGCTATCGGGGAGCTGTTTTTT. Its translation: CATSREQGAIGELFF.

The gene calls are TRBV29-1 and TRBJ2-5; 7 positions agree with TRBD1. Trimming at V came to 7 bases and at J to 2 bases, leaving 10 bases not matched to a gene. Germline CDR1 and CDR2: SQVTM and ANQGSEA. This CDR3 contains 14 residues. CDR3 in DNA: TGCAGCGCCACCAGGGGGTCTTGGCAAGAGACCCAGTACTTC. Amino acids: CSATRGSWQETQYF.

In this sample, this clonotype turned up a few times. The chain links TRBV20-1 to TRBJ1-5, with D tentatively TRBD1 (6 bases). V was cut by 1 base and J by 7 bases, with 20 bases left in between. Looked up from germline, CDR1 is DFQATT and CDR2 is SNEGSKA (reference sequence). The CDR3 is 16 amino acids. CDR3 nucleotides: TGCAGTGCTAGAGCCATAAAGGGGGGACGTGAGCAGCCCCAGCATTTT. Translating it yields CSARAIKGGREQPQHF.

As regards this clonotype: A junction end diverges from the germline sequence, so it may reflect a read error. V gene TRBV7-3 combines with J gene TRBJ2-1; 9 bases fit TRBD2. Germline V lookup: CDR1 SGHTA, CDR2 FQGTGA. CDR3 length: 15 residues. The DNA for the CDR3 is TGTGCCAGCAGCTTACAGCTAGCGGGGAGTAATGAGCAGTCCTTC. It codes for CASSLQLAGSNEQSF.

The sample holds one count of this clonotype. V is TRBV20-1 and J is TRBJ2-1, with TRBD2 matching over 9 bases. This CDR3 is built from 14 residues. With 3 bases clipped from V and 8 bases from J, the junction kept 8 bases outside the gene matches. Germline V gene sequence: CDR1 DFQATT, CDR2 SNEGSKA (reference sequence). The CDR3 reads CSARRREGVYEQFF. The CDR3, as DNA: TGCAGTGCTAGGAGGCGGGAGGGGGTCTATGAGCAGTTCTTC.

This clonotype was observed at least ten times. The V call is TRBV14, the J call TRBJ2-1, with a tentative D call TRBD2 (5 bases). Trimming shortened V by 4 bases and J by 9 bases, and 13 bases separated the two germline ends. This CDR3 is 13 amino acids long. Germline CDR1 is SGHDN and CDR2 is FVKESK. The CDR3 sequence: CASSPFGKGEQFF. In nucleotides, the CDR3 is TGTGCCAGCAGCCCCTTCGGGAAGGGTGAGCAGTTCTTC.

The rearrangement uses TRBV6-1 and TRBJ1-4; possible D gene TRBD1, 6 bases. Germline V gene lookup returns CDR1 MNHNS and CDR2 SASEGT. V shed 8 bases and J shed 8 bases, with 18 bases lying between them. The CDR3 contains 14 residues. The DNA for the CDR3 is TGTGCCAGCGTTGTTAGGGGGGCGAGAGAAAAACTGTTTTTT. It is translated as CASVVRGAREKLFF.

This chain uses TRBV5-1 with TRBJ2-5, with 12 bases aligning to TRBD2. The CDR3 totals 16 residues. Germline lookup yields CDR1 SGHRS and CDR2 YFSETQ. V shed 3 bases, J shed 13 bases, and the junction held 16 bases outside the gene matches. DNA for the CDR3: TGCGCCAGCAGCTCCTACTCCGGGACTAGCGGGCGCCAGTGGTACTTC. It codes for CASSSYSGTSGRQWYF.

This clonotype is a singleton in its sample. This could be a read error, since a much larger clone is one nucleotide away. The chain has TRBV6-4 and TRBJ2-1; D gene uncertain. CDR3 length: 13 residues. Germline V gene data show CDR1 as MRHNA and CDR2 as SNTAGT. The CDR3 DNA is TGTGCCAGCAGTGACTACGCCGCCCATGAGCAGTCCTTC. Amino acid sequence: CASSDYAAHEQSF.

The chain has TRBV7-9 and TRBJ2-7; D unresolved. This CDR3 region has 11 residues. Germline assignment: CDR1 SEHNR and CDR2 FQNEAQ (reference sequence). Between the trimmed V and J ends, which lost 5 bases and 7 bases, there was a span of 9 bases. CDR3 residues: CASSPNKEQYF. The CDR3 nucleotides are TGTGCCAGCAGCCCCAACAAAGAGCAGTACTTC.

This clonotype has ten or more counts. The rearrangement links TRBV6-1 to TRBJ2-6; unclear D gene. CDR3 size: 20 residues. V lost 2 bases and J 0 bases, leaving 20 bases between the germline ends. Germline V gene sequence: CDR1 MNHNS, CDR2 SASEGT. The CDR3 loop reads CASSERSTSPFSSGANVLTF. The CDR3 DNA sequence: TGTGCCAGCAGTGAACGGTCGACGTCCCCCTTCAGCTCTGGGGCCAACGTCCTGACTTTC.

Remarks on this clonotype: The germline gene is not matched at one end of the junction; a read error may be the cause. The rearrangement joins TRBV27 to TRBJ1-2, with TRBD1 matching 7 bases. The CDR3 runs to 16 residues. Germline V lookup: CDR1 MNHEY, CDR2 SMNVEV (reference sequence). For the CDR3, the DNA is TGTGCCAGCAGTTCCCCTCGACAGGGTTATAACTATAGCTACACCTTC. Its protein product is CASSSPRQGYNYSYTF.

This clonotype was counted many times. V is TRBV12-3 or TRBV12-4 and J is TRBJ2-1; weak D call: TRBD1 (6 bases). The ends were cut back, 5 bases at V and 8 bases at J, with 13 bases in the middle. The CDR3 length is 13 residues. The CDR3 DNA sequence: TGTGCCAGCAGTCCCGGGACAAAAGATGAGCAGTTCTTC. Its translation is CASSPGTKDEQFF.

The genes are TRBV20-1 and TRBJ2-1; 9 bases fit TRBD2. This CDR3 comprises 14 residues. Trimming removed 5 bases from V and 8 bases from J; junction bases left unmatched: 10. Germline V gene data show CDR1 as DFQATT and CDR2 as SNEGSKA (reference sequence). DNA of the CDR3: TGCAGTGCTCCACATATGGCGGGGGGGGATGAGCAGTTCTTC. Translated: CSAPHMAGGDEQFF.